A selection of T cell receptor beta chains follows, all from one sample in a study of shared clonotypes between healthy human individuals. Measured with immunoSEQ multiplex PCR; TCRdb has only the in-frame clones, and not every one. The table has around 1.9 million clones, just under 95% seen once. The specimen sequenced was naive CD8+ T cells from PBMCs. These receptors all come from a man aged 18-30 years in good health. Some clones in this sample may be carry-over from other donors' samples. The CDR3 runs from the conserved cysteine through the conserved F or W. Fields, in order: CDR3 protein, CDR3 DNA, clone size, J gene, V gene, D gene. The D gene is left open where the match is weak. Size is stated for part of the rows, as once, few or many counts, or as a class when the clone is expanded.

CDR3 protein: CASSLEAGWGPANYGYTF
CDR3 DNA: TGTGCCAGCAGCTTAGAGGCCGGGTGGGGGCCCGCTAACTATGGCTACACCTTC
clone size: .
J gene: TRBJ1-2
V gene: TRBV7-2
D gene: .

CDR3 protein: CASSGRHVSGANVLTF
CDR3 DNA: TGTGCCAGCAGCGGAAGACACGTCTCTGGGGCCAACGTCCTGACTTTC
clone size: .
J gene: TRBJ2-6
V gene: TRBV7-9
D gene: .

CDR3 protein: CASSENPTGLYEQYF
CDR3 DNA: TGTGCCAGCAGTGAAAACCCGACAGGGTTGTACGAGCAGTACTTC
clone size: .
J gene: TRBJ2-7
V gene: TRBV2
D gene: TRBD1

CDR3 protein: CASSSRPGDSQGNEQYF
CDR3 DNA: TGTGCCAGCAGTTCCCGCCCCGGGGACAGCCAAGGAAACGAGCAGTACTTC
clone size: .
J gene: TRBJ2-7
V gene: TRBV28
D gene: TRBD1

CDR3 protein: CASSLAERASYNEQFF
CDR3 DNA: TGTGCCAGCAGCTTAGCAGAGCGGGCCTCCTACAATGAGCAGTTCTTC
clone size: .
J gene: TRBJ2-1
V gene: TRBV7-9
D gene: .

CDR3 protein: CASSLSGTSGTEQFF
CDR3 DNA: TGTGCCAGCAGCTTATCCGGGACTAGCGGTACTGAGCAGTTCTTC
clone size: .
J gene: TRBJ2-1
V gene: TRBV7-2
D gene: TRBD2

CDR3 protein: CASTNYGLAGDEQFF
CDR3 DNA: TGTGCCAGCACTAATTACGGACTAGCAGGCGATGAGCAGTTCTTC
clone size: .
J gene: TRBJ2-1
V gene: TRBV28
D gene: TRBD2

CDR3 protein: CASSVNLGLSSTDTQYF
CDR3 DNA: TGTGCCAGCAGTGTTAATCTGGGGCTTTCTAGCACAGATACGCAGTATTTT
clone size: .
J gene: TRBJ2-3
V gene: TRBV6-1
D gene: .

CDR3 protein: CASSLGKTYEQYF
CDR3 DNA: TGTGCCAGCAGTTTGGGGAAGACCTACGAGCAGTACTTC
clone size: .
J gene: TRBJ2-7
V gene: TRBV27
D gene: .

CDR3 protein: CASSSGQSVHEQYF
CDR3 DNA: TGTGCCAGCAGCTCGGGACAGTCTGTGCACGAGCAGTACTTC
clone size: .
J gene: TRBJ2-7
V gene: TRBV5-6
D gene: TRBD1

CDR3 protein: CASSIVASASYNEQFF
CDR3 DNA: TGTGCCAGTAGTATAGTAGCTAGCGCGTCCTACAATGAGCAGTTCTTC
clone size: .
J gene: TRBJ2-1
V gene: TRBV19
D gene: .

CDR3 protein: CAISLSGRGEQFF
CDR3 DNA: TGTGCCATCAGTCTTAGCGGGAGAGGAGAGCAGTTCTTC
clone size: .
J gene: TRBJ2-1
V gene: TRBV27
D gene: TRBD2

CDR3 protein: CASRLRDSIYEQYF
CDR3 DNA: TGCGCCAGCAGACTCCGGGACAGTATCTACGAGCAGTACTTC
clone size: once
J gene: TRBJ2-7
V gene: TRBV4-1
D gene: TRBD1

CDR3 protein: CASSLGRLVSETQYF
CDR3 DNA: TGTGCCAGCAGCTTAGGTCGGCTAGTTTCAGAGACCCAGTACTTC
clone size: .
J gene: TRBJ2-5
V gene: TRBV7-9
D gene: .

CDR3 protein: CAISDVTGGSYEQYF
CDR3 DNA: TGTGCCATCAGTGATGTCACAGGGGGTTCCTACGAGCAGTACTTC
clone size: .
J gene: TRBJ2-7
V gene: TRBV10-3
D gene: TRBD1

CDR3 protein: CASSARQGGSISYEQYF
CDR3 DNA: TGTGCCAGCAGCGCCAGACAGGGAGGTTCGATCTCCTACGAGCAGTACTTC
clone size: .
J gene: TRBJ2-7
V gene: TRBV13
D gene: .

CDR3 protein: CASSPRGLAGVSYEQYF
CDR3 DNA: TGTGCCAGCAGCCCCCGGGGACTAGCGGGCGTCTCCTACGAGCAGTACTTC
clone size: .
J gene: TRBJ2-7
V gene: TRBV7-9
D gene: TRBD2

CDR3 protein: CASSFRVESGTQYF
CDR3 DNA: TGTGCCAGCAGTTTTAGGGTAGAGTCTGGGACCCAGTACTTC
clone size: .
J gene: TRBJ2-5
V gene: TRBV27
D gene: .

CDR3 protein: CASSPSSLVGDPNEKLFF
CDR3 DNA: TGTGCCAGCTCACCAAGTTCGTTGGTTGGGGATCCTAATGAAAAACTGTTTTTT
clone size: .
J gene: TRBJ1-4
V gene: TRBV18
D gene: .

CDR3 protein: CATRDRGLSTEAFF
CDR3 DNA: TGTGCCACCCGGGACAGGGGGCTGAGCACTGAAGCTTTCTTT
clone size: .
J gene: TRBJ1-1
V gene: TRBV15
D gene: TRBD1

CDR3 protein: CATSPRVSSYNEQFF
CDR3 DNA: TGTGCCACCAGCCCCCGGGTGAGCTCCTACAATGAGCAGTTCTTC
clone size: .
J gene: TRBJ2-1
V gene: TRBV15
D gene: .

CDR3 protein: CASSLALRQGTDTQYF
CDR3 DNA: TGTGCCAGCAGCTTAGCGTTGCGGCAGGGCACAGATACGCAGTATTTT
clone size: .
J gene: TRBJ2-3
V gene: TRBV7-9
D gene: .

CDR3 protein: CASSQRDRPYEQYF
CDR3 DNA: TGTGCCAGCAGCCAGCGGGACCGTCCCTACGAGCAGTACTTC
clone size: .
J gene: TRBJ2-7
V gene: TRBV7-2
D gene: TRBD2

CDR3 protein: CASSSRQNHEQYF
CDR3 DNA: TGTGCCAGCAGCAGTCGACAGAACCACGAGCAGTACTTC
clone size: .
J gene: TRBJ2-7
V gene: TRBV5-6
D gene: .

CDR3 protein: CASSLPGSTPYEQYF
CDR3 DNA: TGTGCCAGCAGCTTACCGGGTTCGACGCCCTACGAGCAGTACTTC
clone size: .
J gene: TRBJ2-7
V gene: TRBV7-9
D gene: .

CDR3 protein: CASSGQEGGYTF
CDR3 DNA: TGTGCCAGCAGTGGACAGGAAGGCGGCTACACCTTC
clone size: .
J gene: TRBJ1-2
V gene: TRBV25-1
D gene: .

CDR3 protein: CASSLGEGEQYF
CDR3 DNA: TGTGCCAGCAGCTTAGGTGAGGGCGAGCAGTACTTC
clone size: .
J gene: TRBJ2-7
V gene: TRBV7-6
D gene: .

CDR3 protein: CASSLGLAPYEQYF
CDR3 DNA: TGTGCCAGCAGTTTAGGGCTAGCTCCCTACGAGCAGTACTTC
clone size: once
J gene: TRBJ2-7
V gene: TRBV27
D gene: .

CDR3 protein: CASSLGVMEQFF
CDR3 DNA: TGTGCCAGCAGCTTAGGGGTAATGGAGCAGTTCTTC
clone size: once
J gene: TRBJ2-1
V gene: TRBV7-9
D gene: .

CDR3 protein: CASSLIIAGANVLTF
CDR3 DNA: TGTGCCAGCAGCTTAATAATCGCCGGGGCCAACGTCCTGACTTTC
clone size: .
J gene: TRBJ2-6
V gene: TRBV7-2
D gene: .

CDR3 protein: CASSVGPGAYEQYF
CDR3 DNA: TGTGCCAGCAGCGTGGGGCCGGGGGCCTACGAGCAGTACTTC
clone size: .
J gene: TRBJ2-7
V gene: TRBV9
D gene: .

CDR3 protein: CASSQGPGGGDEQFF
CDR3 DNA: TGTGCCAGCAGCCAGGGACCTGGCGGGGGCGATGAGCAGTTCTTC
clone size: .
J gene: TRBJ2-1
V gene: TRBV4-2
D gene: .

CDR3 protein: CAISVGTGGRNGAYEQYF
CDR3 DNA: TGTGCCATCAGTGTGGGGACAGGGGGCCGTAACGGGGCCTACGAGCAGTACTTC
clone size: .
J gene: TRBJ2-7
V gene: TRBV10-3
D gene: TRBD1